This T cell receptor beta chain was documented in a study of Tregs in tolerant kidney transplant recipients. Study-level points and caveats: Findings come from small patient numbers and require larger validation. Tolerant patients' donor-specific Tregs expanded beyond overall Tregs, suggesting antigen-driven growth.

This table comes from immunoSEQ multiplex PCR, and its TCRdb copy is limited to in-frame clones, with some not included. The sample lists about 83,000 clones, roughly 98% occurring once. Trimming took off 2 bases at V and 7 bases at J, with 17 bases between the two ends. Germline CDR1 reads SGHTA; CDR2 reads FQGNSA. The CDR3 has 15 residues. With regard to this clone: Its antigen is undetermined.

Thawed PBMCs were FACS-sorted into unstimulated CD4+CD25+CD127- regulatory T cells, CD4+CD25- non-regulatory cells, CD4 and CD8 cells. Sequences were derived from CD4+ T cells from blood, sampled before the transplant. The J gene is TRBJ1-1, the V gene TRBV7-2; perhaps TRBD1 as D (6 bases). The clonotype originates from a human donor who received a combined kidney and bone marrow transplant. CDR3 bases: TGTGCCAGCAGCTTACATAAAGGGGGGGTCGGTGAAGCTTTCTTT. Translating gives CASSLHKGGVGEAFF.